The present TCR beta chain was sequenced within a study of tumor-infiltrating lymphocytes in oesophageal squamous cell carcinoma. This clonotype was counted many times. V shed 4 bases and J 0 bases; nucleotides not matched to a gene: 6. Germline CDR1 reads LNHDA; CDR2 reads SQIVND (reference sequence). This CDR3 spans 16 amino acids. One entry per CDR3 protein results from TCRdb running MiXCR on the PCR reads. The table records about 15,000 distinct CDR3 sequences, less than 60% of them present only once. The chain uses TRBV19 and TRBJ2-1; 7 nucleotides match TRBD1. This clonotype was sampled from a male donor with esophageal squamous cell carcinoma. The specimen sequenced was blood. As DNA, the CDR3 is TGTGCCAGTAGTACTCATAGGGGGCGCTCCTACAATGAGCAGTTCTTC. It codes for CASSTHRGRSYNEQFF.